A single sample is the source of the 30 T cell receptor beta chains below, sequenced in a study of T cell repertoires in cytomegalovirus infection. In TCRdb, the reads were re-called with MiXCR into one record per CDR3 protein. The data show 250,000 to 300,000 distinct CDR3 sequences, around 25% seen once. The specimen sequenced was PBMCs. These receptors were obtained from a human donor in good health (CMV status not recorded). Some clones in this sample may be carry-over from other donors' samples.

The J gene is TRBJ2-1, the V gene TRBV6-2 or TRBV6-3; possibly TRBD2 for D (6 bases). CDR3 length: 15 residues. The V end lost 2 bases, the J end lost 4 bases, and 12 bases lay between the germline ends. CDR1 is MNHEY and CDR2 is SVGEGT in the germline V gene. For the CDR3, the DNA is TGTGCCAGCAGTTACGGGACTGAGGGGTACAATGAGCAGTTCTTC. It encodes CASSYGTEGYNEQFF.

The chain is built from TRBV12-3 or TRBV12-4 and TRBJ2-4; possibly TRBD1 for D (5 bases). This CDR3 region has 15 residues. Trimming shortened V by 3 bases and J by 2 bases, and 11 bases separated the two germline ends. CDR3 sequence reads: CASSFSVGPKNIQYF. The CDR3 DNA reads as TGTGCCAGCAGTTTTTCTGTGGGGCCCAAAAACATTCAGTACTTC.

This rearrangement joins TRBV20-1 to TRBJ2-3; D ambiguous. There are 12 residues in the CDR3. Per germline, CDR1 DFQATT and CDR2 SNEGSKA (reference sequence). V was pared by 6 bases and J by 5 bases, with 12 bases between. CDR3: CSAPPYVDTQYF. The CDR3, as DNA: TGCAGTGCCCCCCCTTATGTAGATACGCAGTATTTT.

The CDR3 protein is CASRGILTGTSYEQYF. CDR3 DNA: TGTGCCAGCAGGGGAATCCTGACAGGGACCTCCTACGAGCAGTACTTC. V usage is TRBV11-2 and J usage is TRBJ2-7, with 7 bases matching TRBD1. This CDR3 spans 16 amino acids. Germline CDR1 and CDR2: SGHAT and FQNNGV. Trimming cost V 6 bases and J 0 bases; bases outside gene matches: 11.

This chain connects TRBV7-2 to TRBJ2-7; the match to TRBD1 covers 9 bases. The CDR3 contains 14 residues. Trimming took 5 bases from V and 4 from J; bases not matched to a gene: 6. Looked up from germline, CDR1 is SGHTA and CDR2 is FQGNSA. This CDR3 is CASSPQGAKYEQYF. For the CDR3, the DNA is TGTGCCAGCAGCCCACAGGGGGCTAAATACGAGCAGTACTTC.

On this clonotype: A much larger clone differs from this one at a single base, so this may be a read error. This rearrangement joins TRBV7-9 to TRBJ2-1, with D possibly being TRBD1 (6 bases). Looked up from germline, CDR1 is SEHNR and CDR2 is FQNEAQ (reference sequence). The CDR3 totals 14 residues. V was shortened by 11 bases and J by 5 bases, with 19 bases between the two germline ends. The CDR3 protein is CAGSETGVHNEQFF. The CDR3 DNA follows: TGTGCCGGTAGCGAGACAGGAGTTCACAATGAGCAGTTCTTC. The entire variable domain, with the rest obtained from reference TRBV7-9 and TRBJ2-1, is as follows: DTGVSQNPRHKITKRGQNVTFRCDPISEHNRLYWYRQTLGQGPEFLTYFQNEAQLEKSRLLSDRFSAERPKGSFSTLEIQRTEQGDSAMYLCAGSETGVHNEQFFGPGTRLTVL.

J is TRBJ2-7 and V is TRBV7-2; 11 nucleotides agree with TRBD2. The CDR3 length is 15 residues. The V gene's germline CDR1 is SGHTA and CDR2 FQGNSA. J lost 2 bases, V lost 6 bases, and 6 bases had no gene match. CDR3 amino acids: CASRTTSGAAYEQYF. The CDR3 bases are TGTGCCAGCAGAACGACTAGCGGGGCCGCCTACGAGCAGTACTTC.

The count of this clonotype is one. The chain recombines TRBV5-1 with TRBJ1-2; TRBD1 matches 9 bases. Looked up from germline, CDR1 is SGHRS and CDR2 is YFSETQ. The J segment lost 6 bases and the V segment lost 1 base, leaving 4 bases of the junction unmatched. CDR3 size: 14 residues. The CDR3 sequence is CASSLTGGVDGYTF. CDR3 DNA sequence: TGCGCCAGCAGCTTGACAGGGGGCGTTGATGGCTACACCTTC.

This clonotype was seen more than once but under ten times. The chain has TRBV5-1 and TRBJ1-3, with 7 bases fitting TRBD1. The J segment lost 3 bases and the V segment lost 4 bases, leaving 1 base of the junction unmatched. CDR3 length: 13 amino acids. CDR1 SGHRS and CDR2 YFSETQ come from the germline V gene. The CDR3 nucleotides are TGCGCCAGCAGCCAGGGGGTTGGAAACACCATATATTTT. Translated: CASSQGVGNTIYF.

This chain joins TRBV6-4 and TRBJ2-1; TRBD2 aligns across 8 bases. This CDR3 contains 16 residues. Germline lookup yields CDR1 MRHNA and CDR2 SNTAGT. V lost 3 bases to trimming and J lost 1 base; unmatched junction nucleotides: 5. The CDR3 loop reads CASSELAGRSYNEQFF. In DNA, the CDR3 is TGTGCCAGCAGTGAGCTAGCGGGCCGGTCCTACAATGAGCAGTTCTTC.

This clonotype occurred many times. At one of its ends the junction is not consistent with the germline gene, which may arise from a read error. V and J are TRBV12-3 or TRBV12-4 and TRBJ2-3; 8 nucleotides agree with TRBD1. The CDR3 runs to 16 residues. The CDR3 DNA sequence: TGTGCCAGCAGTGTAGCCGGGACAGGAGACACAGATACGCAGTATTTT. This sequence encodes CASSVAGTGDTDTQYF.

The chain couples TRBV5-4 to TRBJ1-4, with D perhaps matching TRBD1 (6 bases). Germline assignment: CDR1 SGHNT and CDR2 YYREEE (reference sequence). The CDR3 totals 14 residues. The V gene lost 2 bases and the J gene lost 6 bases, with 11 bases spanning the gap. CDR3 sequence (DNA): TGTGCCAGCAGCTTTTGGGGGGCGTATGAAAAACTGTTTTTT. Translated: CASSFWGAYEKLFF.

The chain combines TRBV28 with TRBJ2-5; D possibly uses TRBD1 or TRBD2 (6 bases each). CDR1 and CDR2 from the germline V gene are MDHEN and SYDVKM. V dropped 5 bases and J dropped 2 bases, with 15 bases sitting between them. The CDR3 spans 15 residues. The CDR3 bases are TGTGCCAGCAGTCTATATAGGGGGGCACAAGAGACCCAGTACTTC. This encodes CASSLYRGAQETQYF.

The CDR3 coding sequence is TGTGCCAGCAGTTACCGGACTAGCGGGGGATCTCTTTCCGGGGGTGAGCAGTTCTTC. Translation gives CASSYRTSGGSLSGGEQFF. The rearrangement uses TRBV6-2 or TRBV6-3 and TRBJ2-1; 13 nucleotides agree with TRBD2. CDR1 and CDR2 (germline): MNHEY, SVGEGT. Losses at the gene ends were 2 bases for V and 9 bases for J; bases not matched to a gene: 16. The CDR3 totals 19 residues.

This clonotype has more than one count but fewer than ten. The CDR3 region has the DNA TGTGCCACCTGTCGGGACAGAAATCAGCCCCAGCATTTT. This codes for CATCRDRNQPQHF. This chain uses TRBV28 with TRBJ1-5; 7 positions match TRBD1. The J segment lost 4 bases and the V segment lost 10 bases, leaving 7 bases of the junction unmatched. The CDR3 loop spans 13 amino acids. The germline gives CDR1 MDHEN, CDR2 SYDVKM.

DNA for the CDR3: TGCGCCAGCAGCTGGACCGGGACAGGGGGCACCGGGGAGCTGTTTTTT. Translating gives CASSWTGTGGTGELFF. The genes are TRBV5-1 and TRBJ2-2, with 11 bases identical to TRBD1. V lost 3 bases to trimming and J lost 4 bases; unmatched junction nucleotides: 5. The CDR3 consists of 16 residues. From germline, CDR1 is SGHRS and CDR2 YFSETQ.

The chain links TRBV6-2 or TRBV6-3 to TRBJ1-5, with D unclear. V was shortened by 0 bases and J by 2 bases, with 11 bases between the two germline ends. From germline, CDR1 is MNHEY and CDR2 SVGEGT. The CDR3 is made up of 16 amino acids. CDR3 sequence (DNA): TGTGCCAGCAGTTACTCAGGAAGGGTGCGCAATCAGCCCCAGCATTTT. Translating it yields CASSYSGRVRNQPQHF.

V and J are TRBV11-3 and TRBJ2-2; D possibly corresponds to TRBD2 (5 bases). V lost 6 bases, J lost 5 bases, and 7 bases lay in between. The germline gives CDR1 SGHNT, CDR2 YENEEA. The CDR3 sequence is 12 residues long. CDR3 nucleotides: TGTGCCAGCAGGGACTGGACCGGGGAGCTGTTTTTT. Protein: CASRDWTGELFF.

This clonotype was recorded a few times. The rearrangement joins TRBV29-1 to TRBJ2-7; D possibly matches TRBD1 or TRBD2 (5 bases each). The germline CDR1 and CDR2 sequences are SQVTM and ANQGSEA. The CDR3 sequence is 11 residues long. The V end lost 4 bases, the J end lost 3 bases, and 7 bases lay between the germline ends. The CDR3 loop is CSVGGIYEQYF. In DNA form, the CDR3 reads TGCAGCGTTGGGGGGATCTACGAGCAGTACTTC.

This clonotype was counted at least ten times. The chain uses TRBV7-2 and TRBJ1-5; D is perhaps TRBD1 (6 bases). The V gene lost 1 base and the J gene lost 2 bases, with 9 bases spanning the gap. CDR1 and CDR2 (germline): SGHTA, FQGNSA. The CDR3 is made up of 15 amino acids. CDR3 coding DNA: TGTGCCAGCAGCTTAGACAGGGCCGGCAATCAGCCCCAGCATTTT. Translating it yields CASSLDRAGNQPQHF. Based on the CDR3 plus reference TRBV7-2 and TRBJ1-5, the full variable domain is GAGVSQSPSNKVTEKGKDVELRCDPISGHTALYWYRQSLGQGLEFLIYFQGNSAPDKSGLPSDRFSAERTGGSVSTLTIQRTQQEDSAVYLCASSLDRAGNQPQHFGDGTRLSIL.

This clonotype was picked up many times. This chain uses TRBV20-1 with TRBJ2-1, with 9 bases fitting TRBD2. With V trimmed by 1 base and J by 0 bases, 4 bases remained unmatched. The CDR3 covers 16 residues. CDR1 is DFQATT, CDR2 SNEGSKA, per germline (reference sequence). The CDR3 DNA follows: TGCAGTGCTAGAGGCCCGGGACTAGCCTCCTACAATGAGCAGTTCTTC. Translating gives CSARGPGLASYNEQFF.

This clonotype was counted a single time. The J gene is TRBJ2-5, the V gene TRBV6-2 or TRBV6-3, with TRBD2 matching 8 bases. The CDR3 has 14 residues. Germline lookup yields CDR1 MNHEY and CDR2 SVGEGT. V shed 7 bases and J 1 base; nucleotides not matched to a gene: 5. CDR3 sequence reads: CASTYGRAQETQYF. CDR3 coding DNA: TGTGCCAGCACCTACGGGAGGGCCCAAGAGACCCAGTACTTC.

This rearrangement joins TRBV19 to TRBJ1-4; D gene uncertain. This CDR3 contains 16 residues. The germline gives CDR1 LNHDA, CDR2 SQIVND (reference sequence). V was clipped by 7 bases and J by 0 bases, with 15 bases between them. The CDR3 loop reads CASIPRLTTTNEKLFF. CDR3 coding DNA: TGTGCCAGTATTCCAAGGCTAACCACAACTAATGAAAAACTGTTTTTT.

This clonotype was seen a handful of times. In DNA, the CDR3 is TGTGCCAGCAAGGGTCGGCGAGATGAGCAGTTCTTC. Its translation: CASKGRRDEQFF. The rearrangement links TRBV5-6 to TRBJ2-1, with D unresolved. This CDR3 is built from 12 residues. The germline V gene encodes CDR1 SGHDT and CDR2 YYEEEE. V was trimmed by 6 bases and J by 8 bases, leaving 12 bases between them.

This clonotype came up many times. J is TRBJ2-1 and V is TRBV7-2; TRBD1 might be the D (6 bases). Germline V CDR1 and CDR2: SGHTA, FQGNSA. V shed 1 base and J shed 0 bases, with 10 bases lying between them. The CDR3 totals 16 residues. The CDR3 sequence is CASSLGGPSSYNEQFF. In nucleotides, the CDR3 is TGTGCCAGCAGCTTAGGGGGGCCGAGCTCCTACAATGAGCAGTTCTTC.

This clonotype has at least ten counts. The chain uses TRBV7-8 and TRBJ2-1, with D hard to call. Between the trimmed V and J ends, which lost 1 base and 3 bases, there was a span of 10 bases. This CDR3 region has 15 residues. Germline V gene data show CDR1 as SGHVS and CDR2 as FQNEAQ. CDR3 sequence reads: CASSLVGSNYNEQFF. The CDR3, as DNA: TGTGCCAGCAGCTTAGTCGGTAGCAACTACAATGAGCAGTTCTTC.

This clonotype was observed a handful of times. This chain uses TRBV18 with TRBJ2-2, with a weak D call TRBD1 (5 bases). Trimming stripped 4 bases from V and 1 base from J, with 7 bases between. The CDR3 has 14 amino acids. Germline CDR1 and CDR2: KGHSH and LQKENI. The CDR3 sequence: CASSQQVNTGELFF. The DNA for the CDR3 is TGTGCCAGCTCACAACAGGTGAACACCGGGGAGCTGTTTTTT.

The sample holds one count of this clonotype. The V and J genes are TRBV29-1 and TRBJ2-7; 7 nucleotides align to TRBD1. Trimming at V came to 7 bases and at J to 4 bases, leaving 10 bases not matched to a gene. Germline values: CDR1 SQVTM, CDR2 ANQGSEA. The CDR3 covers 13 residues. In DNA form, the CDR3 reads TGCAGCGCTGCACCGGGACAGCCATACGAGCAGTACTTC. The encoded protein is CSAAPGQPYEQYF.

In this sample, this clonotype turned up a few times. The CDR3 loop is CASTATTSRYEQYF. The CDR3 DNA follows: TGTGCCAGCACCGCGACGACTAGCCGCTACGAGCAGTACTTC. The rearrangement links TRBV5-5 to TRBJ2-7; TRBD2 matches at 7 bases. The CDR3 contains 14 residues. Germline CDR1 and CDR2: SGHKS and YYEKEE (reference sequence). The junction had 9 bases not matched to a gene; V was cut back by 6 bases and J by 3 bases.

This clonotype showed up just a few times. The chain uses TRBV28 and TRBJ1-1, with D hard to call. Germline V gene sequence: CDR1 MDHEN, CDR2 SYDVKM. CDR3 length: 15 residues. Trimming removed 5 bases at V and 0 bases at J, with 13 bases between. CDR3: CASSKLDGLNTEAFF. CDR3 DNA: TGTGCCAGCAGTAAATTGGACGGTTTGAACACTGAAGCTTTCTTT.